Listed here are 32 T cell receptor beta chains from one sample, sequenced in a study of shared clonotypes between healthy human individuals. Repertoires were generated with immunoSEQ multiplex PCR, while TCRdb's copy carries only in-frame clones and drops some. The sample lists about 2.5 million clones; 80% to 95% were seen once. Sequences were obtained from naive CD4+ T cells from PBMCs. As for subset: CD45RA+ positively selected. These receptors originate from a man aged 18 to 30 in good health. Some clones in this sample may be carry-over from other donors' samples.

The gene calls are TRBV7-2 and TRBJ2-1, with TRBD1 matching over 7 bases. Germline CDR1 reads SGHTA; CDR2 reads FQGNSA. This CDR3 has 14 residues. The ends lost 1 base at V and 8 bases at J; junction bases unmatched: 5. CDR3 nucleotide sequence: TGTGCCAGCAGCTTAGGGTTAGGGGGCGATGAGCAGTTCTTC. Its translation: CASSLGLGGDEQFF. Variable domain in full (rest from reference TRBV7-2 and TRBJ2-1): GAGVSQSPSNKVTEKGKDVELRCDPISGHTALYWYRQSLGQGLEFLIYFQGNSAPDKSGLPSDRFSAERTGGSVSTLTIQRTQQEDSAVYLCASSLGLGGDEQFFGPGTRLTVL.

The CDR3 sequence: CASSYVGAHYEQYF. CDR3 nucleotides: TGTGCCAGCAGCTACGTGGGGGCTCACTACGAGCAGTACTTC. The J gene is TRBJ2-5, the V gene TRBV5-6; TRBD1 is a possible D gene (6 bases). Near its end, the DNA agrees better with TRBJ2-7, so the J call may be wrong. The germline V gene has CDR1 SGHDT and CDR2 YYEEEE. This CDR3 has 14 amino acids.

Details on this clone: The sample holds other DNA sequences that translate to the same CDR3. The gene calls are TRBV11-2 and TRBJ1-2; D is ambiguous. There are 12 residues in the CDR3. V was shortened by 1 base and J by 8 bases, with 8 bases between the two germline ends. CDR1 and CDR2 (germline): SGHAT, FQNNGV. The CDR3 sequence is CASSLGVRGYTF. The CDR3 nucleotides read TGTGCCAGCAGCTTAGGGGTAAGAGGCTACACCTTC.

The rearrangement links TRBV5-6 to TRBJ2-6; D gene ambiguous. Trimming pared 4 bases from V and 4 bases from J, leaving 15 bases between. This CDR3 contains 16 residues. Germline CDR1 reads SGHDT; CDR2 reads YYEEEE. For the CDR3, the DNA is TGTGCCAGCAGCCGGTTGACGCCTGGCGGGGCCAACGTCCTGACTTTC. The encoded protein is CASSRLTPGGANVLTF.

The rearrangement joins TRBV7-9 to TRBJ1-4, with D tentatively TRBD1 (6 bases). This CDR3 is built from 16 residues. The germline V and J ends were trimmed by 5 bases and 6 bases, with 19 bases remaining between them. Germline V lookup: CDR1 SEHNR, CDR2 FQNEAQ (reference sequence). The chain's CDR3 is CASSHRGAGRYEKLFF. CDR3 DNA: TGTGCCAGCAGCCACCGGGGGGCAGGGCGGTATGAAAAACTGTTTTTT. The full variable domain, in which reference TRBV7-9 and TRBJ1-4 provide the parts outside the CDR3, is DTGVSQNPRHKITKRGQNVTFRCDPISEHNRLYWYRQTLGQGPEFLTYFQNEAQLEKSRLLSDRFSAERPKGSFSTLEIQRTEQGDSAMYLCASSHRGAGRYEKLFFGSGTQLSVL.

V gene TRBV19 combines with J gene TRBJ2-1, with 10 bases fitting TRBD2. This CDR3 contains 16 residues. Losses at the gene ends were 9 bases for V and 8 bases for J; bases not matched to a gene: 16. Germline V gives CDR1 LNHDA, CDR2 SQIVND (reference sequence). CDR3 nucleotides: TGTGCCAGCCAGCTCAAAGCGGGAGGGATGATCCATGAGCAGTTCTTC. As protein: CASQLKAGGMIHEQFF. The full variable domain, its missing parts supplied by reference TRBV19 and TRBJ2-1, is DGGITQSPKYLFRKEGQNVTLSCEQNLNHDAMYWYRQDPGQGLRLIYYSQIVNDFQKGDIAEGYSVSREKKESFPLTVTSAQKNPTAFYLCASQLKAGGMIHEQFFGPGTRLTVL.

This chain uses TRBV9 with TRBJ1-1; D ambiguous. The germline CDR1 and CDR2 sequences are SGDLS and YYNGEE. Trimming stripped 4 bases from V and 2 bases from J, with 9 bases between. The CDR3 has 13 amino acids. The CDR3 spells CASSLHTNTEAFF. The CDR3 DNA is TGTGCCAGCAGCCTCCACACCAACACTGAAGCTTTCTTT.

The chain carries TRBV7-2 and TRBJ2-7; D remains ambiguous. The CDR3 totals 14 residues. Germline V gene data show CDR1 as SGHTA and CDR2 as FQGNSA. V was clipped by 5 bases and J by 2 bases, with 13 bases between them. The DNA of the CDR3 is TGTGCCAGCAGCCTCCTGCTCGAGACCTACGAGCAGTACTTC. It is translated as CASSLLLETYEQYF.

The genes are TRBV18 and TRBJ1-2; D unclear. The CDR3 consists of 16 residues. CDR1 is KGHSH and CDR2 is LQKENI in the germline V gene. The V end was cut by 2 bases, the J end by 0 bases, with 13 bases between. CDR3 in amino acids: CASSPARSASNYGYTF. The CDR3 nucleotides read TGTGCCAGCTCACCAGCCCGCTCCGCTTCTAACTATGGCTACACCTTC.

The genes are TRBV7-3 and TRBJ2-1; a weak D match, TRBD2 (6 bases). Germline V gene lookup returns CDR1 SGHTA and CDR2 FQGTGA. This CDR3 spans 14 amino acids. The V gene lost 5 bases and the J gene lost 8 bases, with 16 bases spanning the gap. The CDR3 spells CASSVGTGEHEQFF. The DNA of the CDR3 is TGTGCCAGCAGCGTCGGGACTGGGGAACATGAGCAGTTCTTC.

This chain links TRBV11-2 with TRBJ1-2, with D possibly matching TRBD1 (6 bases). Per the germline V gene, CDR1 is SGHAT and CDR2 is FQNNGV. The CDR3 extends over 12 amino acids. V gave up 4 bases and J gave up 5 bases, with 8 bases separating them. CDR3 protein: CASSSTGYGYTF. The CDR3 DNA sequence: TGTGCCAGCAGCTCGACAGGATATGGCTACACCTTC.

V is TRBV7-2 and J is TRBJ1-2; 9 bases map to TRBD1. The germline CDR1 and CDR2 sequences are SGHTA and FQGNSA. The CDR3 is 15 amino acids. Germline trimming cut 4 bases from V and 5 bases from J; bases unmatched to any gene: 8. CDR3 region: CASSSRTGGEYGYTF. Written as DNA, the CDR3 is TGTGCCAGCAGCTCGAGAACAGGGGGCGAGTATGGCTACACCTTC.

This chain links TRBV9 with TRBJ2-4; 9 bases align to TRBD2. Losses at the gene ends were 5 bases for V and 1 base for J; bases not matched to a gene: 7. Germline V gives CDR1 SGDLS, CDR2 YYNGEE. The CDR3 sequence is 16 residues long. The CDR3 loop reads CASRTRLAAAKNIQYF. Here the CDR3 DNA reads TGTGCCAGCAGAACACGACTAGCGGCGGCCAAAAACATTCAGTACTTC. Full variable domain (rest looked up from reference TRBV9 and TRBJ2-4): DSGVTQTPKHLITATGQRVTLRCSPRSGDLSVYWYQQSLDQGLQFLIQYYNGEERAKGNILERFSAQQFPDLHSELNLSSLELGDSALYFCASRTRLAAAKNIQYFGAGTRLSVL.

This chain links TRBV7-9 with TRBJ2-7; D gene unclear. Germline CDR1 is SEHNR and CDR2 is FQNEAQ (reference sequence). Deletions cut 1 base from V and 2 bases from J, with 9 bases between. CDR3 length: 14 amino acids. CDR3 loop: CASSLGQDTYEQYF. DNA for the CDR3: TGTGCCAGCAGCTTAGGCCAGGATACCTACGAGCAGTACTTC. Based on the CDR3 plus reference TRBV7-9 and TRBJ2-7, the full variable domain is DTGVSQNPRHKITKRGQNVTFRCDPISEHNRLYWYRQTLGQGPEFLTYFQNEAQLEKSRLLSDRFSAERPKGSFSTLEIQRTEQGDSAMYLCASSLGQDTYEQYFGPGTRLTVT.

This clone was seen just once. The J gene is TRBJ1-5, the V gene TRBV25-1, with D unresolved. There are 16 residues in the CDR3. Germline V gene data show CDR1 as MGHDK and CDR2 as SYGVNS. Trimming pared 4 bases from V and 1 base from J, leaving 14 bases between. CDR3 DNA: TGTGCCAGCAGTGTGGGAGGGCAACAAAGCAATCAGCCCCAGCATTTT. Translating gives CASSVGGQQSNQPQHF.

This chain connects TRBV6-1 to TRBJ2-4; 10 nucleotides align to TRBD2. The junction had 6 bases not matched to a gene; V was cut back by 1 base and J by 0 bases. Germline CDR1 MNHNS, CDR2 SASEGT. The CDR3 runs to 18 residues. As DNA, the CDR3 is TGTGCCAGCAGTGAAGGGAGCGGGAGGGCCGTAGCCAAAAACATTCAGTACTTC. Translating gives CASSEGSGRAVAKNIQYF.

The chain links TRBV19 to TRBJ1-3; D not certain. Germline lookup yields CDR1 LNHDA and CDR2 SQIVND (reference sequence). This CDR3 has 13 amino acids. V was clipped by 8 bases and J by 4 bases, with 12 bases between them. For the CDR3, the DNA is TGTGCCAGTCTATCGGGCACAGGAAACACCATATATTTT. Translation gives CASLSGTGNTIYF. Full variable domain (remainder filled in from reference TRBV19 and TRBJ1-3): DGGITQSPKYLFRKEGQNVTLSCEQNLNHDAMYWYRQDPGQGLRLIYYSQIVNDFQKGDIAEGYSVSREKKESFPLTVTSAQKNPTAFYLCASLSGTGNTIYFGEGSWLTVV.

This chain connects TRBV11-2 to TRBJ2-1, with D hard to call. This CDR3 has 14 amino acids. Per the germline V gene, CDR1 is SGHAT and CDR2 is FQNNGV. V lost 7 bases, J lost 8 bases, and 18 bases lay in between. The CDR3 bases are TGTGCCAGCACCCGCGACCCACGAGACCATGAGCAGTTCTTC. Protein: CASTRDPRDHEQFF.

The chain combines TRBV19 with TRBJ2-5; 11 positions match TRBD2. CDR1 and CDR2 (germline): LNHDA, SQIVND (reference sequence). The length of the CDR3 is 16 residues. V lost 6 bases and J lost 2; bases outside the gene matches: 8. CDR3 in amino acids: CASSPGTSGIQETQYF. CDR3 bases: TGTGCCAGTAGCCCTGGGACTAGCGGCATACAAGAGACCCAGTACTTC.

V and J are TRBV28 and TRBJ1-2; D unclear. CDR3 length: 14 amino acids. Between the trimmed V and J ends, which lost 7 bases and 4 bases, there was a span of 16 bases. Germline V gene sequence: CDR1 MDHEN, CDR2 SYDVKM. The CDR3 protein is CASNPSGSSYGYTF. The CDR3 nucleotides are TGTGCCAGCAACCCATCGGGGAGTAGCTATGGCTACACCTTC.

The chain uses TRBV28 and TRBJ1-1; TRBD1 matches at 10 bases. CDR1 and CDR2 from the germline V gene are MDHEN and SYDVKM. The CDR3 extends over 15 amino acids. The junction had 6 bases not matched to a gene; V was cut back by 4 bases and J by 4 bases. DNA for the CDR3: TGTGCCAGCAGTTCCGCCAGGACAGGGGGCACTGAAGCTTTCTTT. It is translated as CASSSARTGGTEAFF.

The chain couples TRBV5-4 to TRBJ2-2, with D perhaps TRBD2 (6 bases). V was shortened by 1 base and J by 7 bases, with 14 bases between the two germline ends. The CDR3 spans 15 residues. The germline gives CDR1 SGHNT, CDR2 YYREEE (reference sequence). CDR3 coding DNA: TGTGCCAGCAGCTTGCCGCTAGCGAGCGTCGGGGAGCTGTTTTTT. Its protein product is CASSLPLASVGELFF.

This clone appeared once. The chain joins TRBV9 to TRBJ1-2; the D is unclear. V was trimmed by 4 bases and J by 5 bases, leaving 9 bases between them. Germline V lookup: CDR1 SGDLS, CDR2 YYNGEE. The CDR3 has 12 residues. Here the CDR3 reads CASSLGEYGYTF. In DNA form, the CDR3 reads TGTGCCAGCAGCCTAGGAGAGTATGGCTACACCTTC.

V gene TRBV30 combines with J gene TRBJ2-7; D is ambiguous. The V gene's germline CDR1 is GTSNPN and CDR2 SVGIG (reference sequence). The CDR3 has 12 amino acids. V was pared by 3 bases and J by 3 bases, with 9 bases between. CDR3 coding DNA: TGTGCCTGGAGCCTCTGGCACTACGAGCAGTACTTC. Translation gives CAWSLWHYEQYF. Variable domain in full (rest from reference TRBV30 and TRBJ2-7): SQTIHQWPATLVQPVGSPLSLECTVEGTSNPNLYWYRQAAGRGLQLLFYSVGIGQISSEVPQNLSASRPQDRQFILSSKKLLLSDSGFYLCAWSLWHYEQYFGPGTRLTVT.

Only one count was recorded for this clone. The rearrangement joins TRBV5-1 to TRBJ2-1, with 12 bases aligning to TRBD2. The V gene end was trimmed by 2 bases and the J gene end by 1 base; junction bases not matched to a gene: 4. Germline CDR1 is SGHRS and CDR2 is YFSETQ. The CDR3 runs 17 residues. CDR3 DNA: TGCGCCAGCAGCTTCGGACTAGCGGGGTGGTCCTACAATGAGCAGTTCTTC. Its protein is CASSFGLAGWSYNEQFF. The complete variable domain, with remaining parts taken from reference TRBV5-1 and TRBJ2-1, reads KAGVTQTPRYLIKTRGQQVTLSCSPISGHRSVSWYQQTPGQGLQFLFEYFSETQRNKGNFPGRFSGRQFSNSRSEMNVSTLELGDSALYLCASSFGLAGWSYNEQFFGPGTRLTVL.

The CDR3 loop reads CAWSLEDRGNSPLHF. CDR3 coding DNA: TGTGCCTGGAGTCTCGAGGACAGGGGGAATTCACCCCTCCACTTT. V and J are TRBV30 and TRBJ1-6; 10 nucleotides agree with TRBD1. The CDR3 loop spans 15 amino acids. V trimming: 2 bases; J trimming: 7 bases; junction bases outside the gene matches: 5. The germline V gene encodes CDR1 GTSNPN and CDR2 SVGIG (reference sequence).

This rearrangement joins TRBV29-1 to TRBJ1-1, with D possibly matching TRBD1 (5 bases). This CDR3 has 12 residues. The germline V gene encodes CDR1 SQVTM and CDR2 ANQGSEA. V was cut by 1 base and J by 11 bases, with 14 bases left in between. CDR3 DNA: TGCAGCGTTGAAGCCCCAGGGAGAGACGCTTTCTTT. Protein product: CSVEAPGRDAFF.

The rearrangement uses TRBV28 and TRBJ1-1; D perhaps matches TRBD1 (6 bases). Germline CDR1 MDHEN, CDR2 SYDVKM. The CDR3 length is 17 residues. The V end lost 3 bases, the J end lost 1 base, and 18 bases lay between the germline ends. DNA for the CDR3: TGTGCCAGCAGTTTTAACAGGGTTTCGCCAGGGAACACTGAAGCTTTCTTT. It encodes CASSFNRVSPGNTEAFF.

The CDR3, as DNA: TGTGCCAGCTCACTTCGACAGTCCAACACCGGGGAGCTGTTTTTT. This sequence encodes CASSLRQSNTGELFF. The V gene is TRBV18, the J gene TRBJ2-2, with D perhaps matching TRBD1 (5 bases). Germline V gene data show CDR1 as KGHSH and CDR2 as LQKENI. This CDR3 comprises 15 residues. V gave up 4 bases and J gave up 2 bases, with 11 bases separating them.

CDR3 bases: TGTGCCAGCAGCCTAACACCTACAATAGCGGGAGGGAAATACGAGCAGTACTTC. Translating gives CASSLTPTIAGGKYEQYF. The chain employs TRBV11-3 and TRBJ2-7; 11 positions agree with TRBD2. Germline-derived CDR1 and CDR2 are SGHNT and YENEEA. Germline trimming cut 5 bases from V and 4 bases from J; bases unmatched to any gene: 16. CDR3 length: 18 residues.

The genes are TRBV6-6 and TRBJ1-2; TRBD1 matches 9 bases. The CDR3 is made up of 13 amino acids. V lost 8 bases to trimming and J lost 8 bases; unmatched junction nucleotides: 9. Germline CDR1 MNHNY, CDR2 SVGAGI (reference sequence). The CDR3 nucleotides read TGTGCCAGCCAAAAGGGACAGGGTGGCGGCTACACCTTC. Amino acids: CASQKGQGGGYTF.

This clone has more than one count but fewer than ten. The chain recombines TRBV28 with TRBJ1-4, with D hard to call. The CDR3 length is 17 residues. Germline CDR1 MDHEN, CDR2 SYDVKM. Deletions cut 5 bases from V and 0 bases from J, with 16 bases between. The CDR3 bases are TGTGCCAGCAGTCCCTTAGCGTGGAGGACAACTAATGAAAAACTGTTTTTT. Translating gives CASSPLAWRTTNEKLFF.